This T cell receptor beta chain was retrieved from a study of OX40 agonist ivuxolimab in advanced cancers. At the level of the whole study: Ivuxolimab was an agonistic, fully human IgG2 monoclonal antibody directed against OX40 (CD134), a costimulatory receptor. Partial responses occurred in three dose-escalation patients, of whom one had hepatocellular carcinoma and two had cutaneous melanoma. Intravenous ivuxolimab was administered to patients every 2 weeks at six dose levels: 0.01, 0.1, 0.3, 1.5, 3 and 10 mg/kg. Patients were allowed to have had prior anti-PD-1, anti-PD-L1 or anti-CTLA-4 therapy, and approximately 40% of the dose-escalation patients had been treated with checkpoint inhibitors. The dose-escalation cohort was 82.7% male with a mean age of about 60 years, ranging from roughly 23 to 90. The monotherapy dose-escalation portion (N ≈ 50 patients) of the phase I ivuxolimab trial is reported in the paper. The purpose of peripheral TCRbeta sequencing was to test whether ivuxolimab changed TCR sequence diversity and led to clonal T-cell expansion. Of the 52 patients in dose escalation, about 20 had hepatocellular carcinoma, roughly 15 had melanoma, 9 had renal cell carcinoma and 9 had head and neck cancer. What the authors observed across the whole study: At doses from 0.1 to 3.0 mg/kg, clonal expansion was seen in both CD4+ and CD8+ blood T cells between baseline and week 6. Low levels of normalized T-cell clonal expansion were also shown by some nonresponding patients. After ivuxolimab, expanded clones were on average more numerous among CD8+ T cells than among CD4+ T cells. In the 0.1-3.0 mg/kg groups, partial responders had among the lowest normalized peripheral clonal expansion, particularly in CD8+ T cells. Which antigens the clonally expanded peripheral T cells were specific for was not determined.

For sequencing of the TCRbeta CDR3 region, genomic DNA was extracted from the sorted cells. TCRbeta CDR3 regions were sequenced using the immunoSEQ Assay. In TCRdb, the immuneACCESS table is reduced to in-frame sequences with V and J assigned. These tables do not hold every clone; where another copy was compared, an unresolved V gene accounts for under half, and the others remain unexplained. The sample table holds roughly 70,000 clones, of which approximately 81% were seen once. Roughly 4% of the sample is held by the ten biggest clonotypes. In regard to this clone: It lacks a known antigen. Per-base quality was not reported, and no clone a single base away is much larger than it.

Patients with autoimmune disease history or receiving systemic immunosuppression were excluded from the trial. Peripheral blood for TCR sequencing was drawn from every dose cohort at baseline, at cycle 4 day 1 and at cycle 7 day 1. Samples came from an open-label, multicenter, first-in-human phase I dose-escalation trial of ivuxolimab. Adults with locally advanced or metastatic melanoma, renal cell, hepatocellular, or head and neck squamous cell carcinoma were enrolled in the trial. Before TCR sequencing, CD4+ T cells and CD8+ T cells from peripheral blood were sorted into separate populations. This clonotype was sampled from an adult with an advanced solid tumor such as melanoma, head and neck, liver or kidney cancer. The sequences come from CD4+ or CD8+ T cells sorted from blood, collected in a trial of the OX40 agonist ivuxolimab.

The CDR3 is CASMTGGVYNEQFF. The DNA reads as follows: TGCGCCAGCATGACAGGGGGCGTATACAATGAGCAGTTCTTC. The chain links TRBV5-1 with TRBJ2-1, and 10 junction bases match TRBD1. The germline V gene sets CDR1 to SGHRS and CDR2 to YFSETQ. CDR3 length: 14 amino acids, cysteine to phenylalanine. Only the CDR3 portion is preserved as DNA: 42 bases, with reading frame beginning at the first base. V and J are trimmed by 6 bases and 4 bases, and the gene matches miss 4 bases of the junction.